This T cell receptor (beta chain) emerged from a study of T-cell reconstitution after alpha-beta-depleted transplantation in children. CDR3 length: 13 residues. Trimming stripped 4 bases from V and 2 bases from J, with 9 bases between. Germline V CDR1 and CDR2: SEHNR, FQNEAQ (reference sequence). Unique molecular identifiers tagged the TCRbeta library. Each CDR3 protein is one row after TCRdb ran MiXCR on the PCR reads. Here the sample spans roughly 670,000 distinct CDR3 sequences, around 14% being singletons. This clonotype appeared a few times. The rearrangement uses TRBV7-9 and TRBJ2-7; the D is unclear. This sample comprised PBMCs, obtained before TCRalphabeta/CD19-depleted stem cell transplant. This sequence originates from a girl aged 2-10 years with congenital amegakaryocytic thrombocytopenia, due to receive a stem cell transplant. For the CDR3, the DNA is TGTGCCAGCAGCTCTGACGGCCCCTACGAGCAGTACTTC. Translated: CASSSDGPYEQYF.